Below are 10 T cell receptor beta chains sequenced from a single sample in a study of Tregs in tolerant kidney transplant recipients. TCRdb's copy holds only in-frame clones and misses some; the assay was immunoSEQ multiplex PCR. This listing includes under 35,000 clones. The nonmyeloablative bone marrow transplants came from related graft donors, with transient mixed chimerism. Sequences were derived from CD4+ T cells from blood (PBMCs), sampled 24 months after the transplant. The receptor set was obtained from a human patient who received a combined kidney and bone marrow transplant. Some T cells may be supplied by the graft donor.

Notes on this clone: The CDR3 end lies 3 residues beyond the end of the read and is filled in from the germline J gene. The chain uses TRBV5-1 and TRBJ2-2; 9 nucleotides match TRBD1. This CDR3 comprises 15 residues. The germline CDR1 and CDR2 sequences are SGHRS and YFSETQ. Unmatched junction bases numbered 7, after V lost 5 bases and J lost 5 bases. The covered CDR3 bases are TGCGCCAGCAGGCTGACGGGACAGGGAACCGGGGAG. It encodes CASRLTGQGTGE. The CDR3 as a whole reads CASRLTGQGTGELFF.

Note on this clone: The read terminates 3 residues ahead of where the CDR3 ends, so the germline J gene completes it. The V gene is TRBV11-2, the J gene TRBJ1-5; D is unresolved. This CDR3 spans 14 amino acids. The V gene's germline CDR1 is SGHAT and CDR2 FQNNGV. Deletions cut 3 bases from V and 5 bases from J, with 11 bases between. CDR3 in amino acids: CASSLSDGDQPQHF. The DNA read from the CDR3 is TGTGCCAGCAGCTTGTCCGACGGGGATCAGCCC.

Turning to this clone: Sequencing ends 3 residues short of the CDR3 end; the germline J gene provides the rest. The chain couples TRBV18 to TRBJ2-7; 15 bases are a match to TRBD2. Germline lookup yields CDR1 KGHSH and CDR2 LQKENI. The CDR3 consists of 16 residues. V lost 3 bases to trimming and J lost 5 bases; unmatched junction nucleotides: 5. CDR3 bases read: TGTGCCAGCTCACCCGGGACTAGCGGGAGGCTAAACGAG. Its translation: CASSPGTSGRLNE. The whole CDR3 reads CASSPGTSGRLNEQYF.

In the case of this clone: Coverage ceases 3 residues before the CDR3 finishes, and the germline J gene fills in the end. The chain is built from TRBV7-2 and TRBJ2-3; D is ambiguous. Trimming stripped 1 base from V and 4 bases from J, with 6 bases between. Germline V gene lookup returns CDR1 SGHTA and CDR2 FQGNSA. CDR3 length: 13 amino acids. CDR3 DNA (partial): TGTGCCAGCAGCTTAGTCAAGGCAGATACG. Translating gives CASSLVKADT. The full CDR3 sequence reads CASSLVKADTQYF. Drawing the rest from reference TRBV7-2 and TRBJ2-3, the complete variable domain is GAGVSQSPSNKVTEKGKDVELRCDPISGHTALYWYRQSLGQGLEFLIYFQGNSAPDKSGLPSDRFSAERTGGSVSTLTIQRTQQEDSAVYLCASSLVKADTQYFGPGTRLTVL.

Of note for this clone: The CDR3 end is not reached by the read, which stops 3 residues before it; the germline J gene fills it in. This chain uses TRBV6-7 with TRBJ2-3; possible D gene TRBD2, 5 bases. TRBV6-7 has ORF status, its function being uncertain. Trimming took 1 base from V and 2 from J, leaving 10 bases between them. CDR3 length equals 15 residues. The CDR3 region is CASSYYAGSTDTQYF. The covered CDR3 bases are TGTGCCAGCAGTTACTACGCGGGTTCCACAGATACG.

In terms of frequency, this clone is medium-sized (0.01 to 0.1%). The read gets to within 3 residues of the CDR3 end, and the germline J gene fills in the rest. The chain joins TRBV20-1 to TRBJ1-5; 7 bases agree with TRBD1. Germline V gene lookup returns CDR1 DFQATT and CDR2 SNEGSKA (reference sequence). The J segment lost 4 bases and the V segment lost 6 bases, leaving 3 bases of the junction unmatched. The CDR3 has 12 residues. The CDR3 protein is CSAWDSNQPQHF. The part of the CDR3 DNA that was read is TGCAGTGCATGGGACAGTAATCAGCCC.

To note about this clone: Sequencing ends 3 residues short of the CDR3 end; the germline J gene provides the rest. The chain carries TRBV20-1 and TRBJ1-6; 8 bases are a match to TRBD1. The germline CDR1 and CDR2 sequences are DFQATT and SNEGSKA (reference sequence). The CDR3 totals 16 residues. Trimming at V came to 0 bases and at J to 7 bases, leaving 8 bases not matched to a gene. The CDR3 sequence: CSAREQGGMENSPLHF. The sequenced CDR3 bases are TGCAGTGCTAGAGAACAGGGGGGTATGGAGAATTCACCC.

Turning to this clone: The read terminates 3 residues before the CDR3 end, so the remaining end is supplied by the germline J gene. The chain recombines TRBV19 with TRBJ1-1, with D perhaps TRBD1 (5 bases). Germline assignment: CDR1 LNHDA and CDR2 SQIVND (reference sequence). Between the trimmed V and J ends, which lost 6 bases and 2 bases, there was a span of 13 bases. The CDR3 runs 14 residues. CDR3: CASRWGGSNTEAFF. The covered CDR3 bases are TGTGCCAGTAGATGGGGGGGGTCAAACACTGAA.

Incomplete CDR3 DNA: TGCAGTGCGGGACCGGGACAGGGTAGCCACGAG. Its protein is CSAGPGQGSHE. The full CDR3 protein is CSAGPGQGSHEQYF. The chain recombines TRBV20-1 with TRBJ2-7, with 9 bases aligning to TRBD1. The read is 3 residues too short to cover the CDR3 end, so that end is filled in from the germline J gene. The CDR3 is 14 residues long. V shed 6 bases, J shed 5 bases, and the junction held 11 bases outside the gene matches. CDR1 DFQATT and CDR2 SNEGSKA come from the germline V gene (reference sequence).

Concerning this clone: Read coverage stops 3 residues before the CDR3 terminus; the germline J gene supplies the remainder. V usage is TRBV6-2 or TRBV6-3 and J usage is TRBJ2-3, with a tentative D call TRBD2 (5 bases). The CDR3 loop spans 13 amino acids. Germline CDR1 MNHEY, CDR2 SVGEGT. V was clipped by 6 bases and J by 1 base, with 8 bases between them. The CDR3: CASRAEGTDTQYF. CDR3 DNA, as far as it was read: TGTGCCAGCAGGGCGGAGGGCACAGATACG.